Detailed here is one T cell receptor (beta chain). This clone was seen only once. The antigen it recognizes is unknown. Base qualities are not provided; no much larger clone lies one nucleotide away. TCRbeta CDR3 regions were amplified from genomic DNA by means of the immunoSEQ Assay, a bias-controlled multiplex PCR. The paper's processing steps were these. The number of nucleated cells in each sample was estimated from the amplification of reference gene primers within the assay. To quantify the absolute abundance of each unique TCRbeta CDR3 rearrangement, sequence reads were collapsed and filtered. For each sample, productive Simpson clonality was calculated by taking the square root of Simpson's diversity index across productive rearrangements. TCRdb retrieved this table from immuneACCESS and kept in-frame rearrangements only. Not all clones are present; in checked studies, unresolved V genes account for under half, and no reason is known for the remainder. The V and J calls and clone size come from that table; D and trimming were worked out from the DNA. The table for this sample lists about 45,000 clones; roughly nine tenths of them were counted only once. The ten largest clones take up just over 9% of the sample.

According to the germline V gene, CDR1 reads SGHTA and CDR2 reads FQGNSA. V has 1 base trimmed and J has 2 bases trimmed; junction bases matching no gene number 7. The CDR3, from cysteine to phenylalanine, totals 16 residues. CDR3 DNA is the only sequence kept; it has 48 bases, read in frame from the first base. This sample is part of a study of blood T cell repertoires in COVID-19 (dated by TCRdb to the early 2020s). Describing the broader study: Samples covering the acute and convalescent phases of COVID-19 were provided by collaborators in the United States, Italy and Spain. A freely available public database, intended as a resource for researchers studying the immune response to SARS-CoV-2, is where the repertoires were released. Nearly every sample came with metadata listing a de-identified subject ID, COVID-19 status, age in years and sex. Subjects who had been exposed to COVID-19, were actively infected with it, or had recovered from it provided the deeply sampled blood TCRbeta repertoires that made up the dataset. The material from the prospective study consisted of cDNA or gDNA derived from T cells, B-cell-depleted T cells, or PBMCs. The samples were drawn from the first 160 participants of the ongoing ImmuneRACE study and from under 1,500 subjects provided by 6 global collaborators. HLA class I and class II types, where available, came from metadata supplied by the sample provider rather than from assay-based typing. Beyond this particular receptor, the publication reports: Clinical and demographic metadata were provided uncurated, with the amount varying by source and participant.

Each collaborating institution followed its own protocols to collect whole blood in K2EDTA tubes. For TCRbeta analysis, collaborators shipped samples in one of three forms: frozen whole blood, isolated PBMCs, or DNA extracted from either of those sample types. The sample comprised peripheral blood. The receptor chain draws on TRBV7-2 and TRBJ2-7; 8 junctional bases match TRBD1. This TCR was sampled from a human donor in a cohort sampled during active COVID-19. The DNA sequence follows: TGTGCCAGCAGCTTAGGGTACAGGGGGACAACCTACGAGCAGTACTTC. Its protein product is CASSLGYRGTTYEQYF.